The next 3 T cell receptor beta chains were all read from a single sample in a study of OX40 agonist ivuxolimab in advanced cancers. Libraries were prepared by immunoSEQ multiplex PCR; TCRdb keeps only in-frame clonotypes and omits some of them. The table records 65,000 to 75,000 clones, 85% of them present only once. Source: CD4+ or CD8+ T cells sorted from blood, taken in a trial of the OX40 agonist ivuxolimab. Receptors originate from an adult with an advanced solid tumor such as melanoma, head and neck, liver or kidney cancer.

The chain combines TRBV5-1 with TRBJ1-3, with 8 positions matching TRBD1. The CDR3 is made up of 15 amino acids. In germline, CDR1 is SGHRS, CDR2 YFSETQ. V shed 5 bases and J 3 bases; nucleotides not matched to a gene: 7. This CDR3 reads CASRPQGAGGNTIYF. The CDR3 coding sequence is TGCGCCAGCAGACCTCAGGGGGCGGGTGGAAACACCATATATTTT.

The chain joins TRBV4-2 to TRBJ2-3, with 10 bases matching TRBD2. The CDR3 is made up of 15 amino acids. Germline CDR1 and CDR2: LGHNA and YNFKEQ. Trimming removed 4 bases from V and 2 bases from J; junction bases left unmatched: 3. CDR3 loop: CASSPGLAATDTQYF. The CDR3 bases are TGTGCCAGCAGCCCCGGACTAGCGGCCACAGATACGCAGTATTTT.

The chain employs TRBV7-3 and TRBJ2-7; 7 bases fit TRBD1. V shed 6 bases and J 1 base; nucleotides not matched to a gene: 3. Per germline, CDR1 SGHTA and CDR2 FQGTGA. This CDR3 region has 13 residues. CDR3 region: CASSPGQSYEQYF. The CDR3 DNA sequence: TGTGCCAGCAGTCCGGGACAGTCCTACGAGCAGTACTTC.